Listed here are 21 T cell receptor beta chains from one sample, sequenced in a study of OX40 agonist ivuxolimab in advanced cancers. Preparation of the library involved the immunoSEQ multiplex PCR assay. TCRdb took this table from immuneACCESS and kept in-frame rearrangements with V and J called. Such tables lack part of the clones; where checked against another copy, unresolved V genes explain under half of the gap, and the rest is unexplained. The sample has about 82,000 clones on record, 80% to 95% of them singletons. The top ten clones comprise about 0.6% of the sample. This material consisted of CD4+ or CD8+ T cells sorted from blood, taken in a trial of the OX40 agonist ivuxolimab. Receptors were obtained from an adult with an advanced solid tumor such as melanoma, head and neck, liver or kidney cancer.

CDR3 protein: CASSEGDTPNSPLHF. Written as DNA, the CDR3 is TGTGCCAGCAGTGAGGGGGACACTCCTAATTCACCCCTCCACTTT. The chain carries TRBV6-1 and TRBJ1-6, with D possibly being TRBD1 (6 bases). Germline-derived CDR1 and CDR2 are MNHNS and SASEGT. CDR3 size: 15 residues. V dropped 3 bases and J dropped 6 bases, with 12 bases sitting between them.

The V and J genes are TRBV6-1 and TRBJ2-3; 8 nucleotides agree with TRBD1. From germline, CDR1 is MNHNS and CDR2 SASEGT. V trimming: 6 bases; J trimming: 3 bases; junction bases outside the gene matches: 8. CDR3 length equals 15 residues. The CDR3 bases are TGTGCCAGCAGCGGAGTGACAGGGGCTACAGATACGCAGTATTTT. It yields the protein CASSGVTGATDTQYF.

This clone has a single count. V usage is TRBV7-3 and J usage is TRBJ1-1, with a tentative D call TRBD1 (5 bases). V shed 0 bases and J shed 1 base, with 6 bases lying between them. This CDR3 comprises 14 residues. Germline CDR1 and CDR2: SGHTA and FQGTGA. The CDR3: CASSLTGQNTEAFF. The CDR3 DNA reads TGTGCCAGCAGCTTAACGGGGCAGAACACTGAAGCTTTCTTT.

The chain joins TRBV5-1 to TRBJ1-1; tentatively, D is TRBD1 (5 bases). Trimming shortened V by 3 bases and J by 0 bases, and 18 bases separated the two germline ends. Per germline, CDR1 SGHRS and CDR2 YFSETQ. This CDR3 is 17 amino acids long. DNA of the CDR3: TGCGCCAGCAGCTCCGGGCTGGGAGGGGCCATGAACACTGAAGCTTTCTTT. It yields the protein CASSSGLGGAMNTEAFF. The complete variable domain, with remaining parts taken from reference TRBV5-1 and TRBJ1-1, reads KAGVTQTPRYLIKTRGQQVTLSCSPISGHRSVSWYQQTPGQGLQFLFEYFSETQRNKGNFPGRFSGRQFSNSRSEMNVSTLELGDSALYLCASSSGLGGAMNTEAFFGQGTRLTVV.

The V call is TRBV18, the J call TRBJ2-4, with D perhaps matching TRBD1 or TRBD2 (6 bases each). Trimming cost V 0 bases and J 6 bases, with 12 bases left between them. This CDR3 has 15 residues. Germline V gene lookup returns CDR1 KGHSH and CDR2 LQKENI. The CDR3 DNA reads TGTGCCAGCTCACCACCGTTCGGAGGGGGAAACATTCAGTACTTC. Translating it yields CASSPPFGGGNIQYF.

The rearrangement links TRBV6-1 to TRBJ1-2; 10 bases match TRBD1. The CDR3 has 16 amino acids. Germline V gene data show CDR1 as MNHNS and CDR2 as SASEGT. Germline trimming cut 5 bases from V and 5 bases from J; bases unmatched to any gene: 11. For the CDR3, the DNA is TGTGCCAGCAGTCAAGACAGGGGGCCCCCAGGATATGGCTACACCTTC. It encodes CASSQDRGPPGYGYTF.

The chain recombines TRBV30 with TRBJ2-5; D is undetermined. The CDR3 spans 14 residues. V was clipped by 0 bases and J by 1 base, with 9 bases between them. Germline CDR1 reads GTSNPN; CDR2 reads SVGIG (reference sequence). CDR3 coding DNA: TGTGCCTGGAGTGTACTCGGCACCCAAGAGACCCAGTACTTC. This codes for CAWSVLGTQETQYF.

The rearrangement joins TRBV2 to TRBJ2-1; D ambiguous. Germline CDR1 reads SNHLY; CDR2 reads FYNNEI. Trimming took 9 bases from V and 6 from J, leaving 9 bases between them. This CDR3 is built from 11 residues. Written as DNA, the CDR3 is TGTGCCAGTTCAGACTTCAATGAGCAGTTCTTC. This translates into CASSDFNEQFF.

V and J are TRBV30 and TRBJ2-7; 12 bases match TRBD1. This CDR3 contains 12 residues. Germline V gives CDR1 GTSNPN, CDR2 SVGIG (reference sequence). V lost 6 bases to trimming and J lost 6 bases; unmatched junction nucleotides: 3. This chain's CDR3 is CACRDRGREQYF. In nucleotides, the CDR3 is TGTGCCTGCCGGGACAGGGGGCGCGAGCAGTACTTC.

The rearrangement uses TRBV6-1 and TRBJ1-5; 9 positions agree with TRBD1. The V gene end was trimmed by 6 bases and the J gene end by 7 bases; junction bases not matched to a gene: 10. Germline V gene data show CDR1 as MNHNS and CDR2 as SASEGT. The CDR3 length is 15 residues. The CDR3 region has the DNA TGTGCCAGCAGGTCCGGGACAGGGATAGGGCAGCCCCAGCATTTT. It translates to CASRSGTGIGQPQHF.

This sequence joins TRBV30 and TRBJ1-1; 7 nucleotides agree with TRBD1. Per the germline V gene, CDR1 is GTSNPN and CDR2 is SVGIG (reference sequence). Losses at the gene ends were 4 bases for V and 0 bases for J; bases not matched to a gene: 2. The CDR3 covers 13 residues. The chain's CDR3 is CAWTGQLNTEAFF. As DNA, the CDR3 is TGTGCCTGGACGGGACAGCTGAACACTGAAGCTTTCTTT. Full variable domain (outside the CDR3, taken from reference TRBV30 and TRBJ1-1): SQTIHQWPATLVQPVGSPLSLECTVEGTSNPNLYWYRQAAGRGLQLLFYSVGIGQISSEVPQNLSASRPQDRQFILSSKKLLLSDSGFYLCAWTGQLNTEAFFGQGTRLTVV.

The CDR3 region is CASSLWTGVTGELFF. Written as DNA, the CDR3 is TGTGCCAGCAGCTTATGGACGGGGGTCACCGGGGAGCTGTTTTTT. The chain couples TRBV7-2 to TRBJ2-2, with D maybe TRBD2 (6 bases). Trimming took 2 bases from V and 4 from J, leaving 11 bases between them. The CDR3 totals 15 residues. Germline-derived CDR1 and CDR2 are SGHTA and FQGNSA.

The chain joins TRBV30 to TRBJ1-5; TRBD1 matches 7 bases. Looked up from germline, CDR1 is GTSNPN and CDR2 is SVGIG (reference sequence). The CDR3 runs to 14 residues. After removal of 2 bases from V and 6 bases from J, the junction contained 7 bases not matched to a gene. The CDR3 DNA reads TGTGCCTGGAGTCCCGGACAGGAGAGTCAGCCCCAGCATTTT. Its translation: CAWSPGQESQPQHF.

The chain joins TRBV6-6 to TRBJ1-1, with D tentatively TRBD1 (5 bases). This CDR3 comprises 14 residues. The V gene's germline CDR1 is MNHNY and CDR2 SVGAGI (reference sequence). V was trimmed by 1 base and J by 2 bases, leaving 8 bases between them. The CDR3 DNA sequence: TGTGCCAGCAGTTACTTAAGGGGAAACACTGAAGCTTTCTTT. Amino acid sequence: CASSYLRGNTEAFF.

The chain uses TRBV19 and TRBJ2-5; D remains unclear. This CDR3 has 15 residues. Germline CDR1 LNHDA, CDR2 SQIVND (reference sequence). The V gene lost 3 bases and the J gene lost 5 bases, with 16 bases spanning the gap. CDR3 DNA sequence: TGTGCCAGTAGTATGCCTCAGTCTAATGGGGAGACCCAGTACTTC. Its protein product is CASSMPQSNGETQYF. The entire variable domain, with the rest obtained from reference TRBV19 and TRBJ2-5, is as follows: DGGITQSPKYLFRKEGQNVTLSCEQNLNHDAMYWYRQDPGQGLRLIYYSQIVNDFQKGDIAEGYSVSREKKESFPLTVTSAQKNPTAFYLCASSMPQSNGETQYFGPGTRLLVL.

This sequence joins TRBV7-6 and TRBJ2-7, with TRBD2 matching over 12 bases. The CDR3 contains 14 residues. The germline gives CDR1 SGHVS, CDR2 FNYEAQ. V was clipped by 8 bases and J by 2 bases; unmatched bases: 4. Here the CDR3 DNA reads TGTGCCAGCGGTCCTAGCGGGGGGGCCTACGAGCAGTACTTC. It specifies CASGPSGGAYEQYF.

This chain uses TRBV5-1 with TRBJ2-3; 8 bases line up with TRBD1. The CDR3 has 14 amino acids. The ends lost 4 bases at V and 1 base at J; junction bases unmatched: 2. The V gene's germline CDR1 is SGHRS and CDR2 YFSETQ. In nucleotides, the CDR3 is TGCGCCAGCAGCCGGGGACAGGGCACAGATACGCAGTATTTT. Amino acids: CASSRGQGTDTQYF.

V usage is TRBV6-6 and J usage is TRBJ2-7, with 9 bases fitting TRBD2. The CDR3 covers 13 residues. V shed 10 bases and J 4 bases; nucleotides not matched to a gene: 8. Germline CDR1 MNHNY, CDR2 SVGAGI (reference sequence). The CDR3 region has the DNA TGTGCCACCAAAACTAGCGGGCCATACGAGCAGTACTTC. Its translation is CATKTSGPYEQYF.

The gene calls are TRBV6-6 and TRBJ2-5; perhaps TRBD1 as D (5 bases). The V gene lost 2 bases and the J gene lost 4 bases, with 5 bases spanning the gap. Germline lookup yields CDR1 MNHNY and CDR2 SVGAGI (reference sequence). The CDR3 is 12 amino acids. CDR3 in amino acids: CASSYTGETQYF. The CDR3 DNA reads TGTGCCAGCAGTTACACAGGAGAGACCCAGTACTTC.

J is TRBJ1-6 and V is TRBV11-2; TRBD1 matches at 8 bases. CDR1 is SGHAT and CDR2 is FQNNGV in the germline V gene. The CDR3 length is 15 residues. V was clipped by 2 bases and J by 6 bases; unmatched bases: 3. DNA of the CDR3: TGTGCCAGCAGCTTATCCAGGGGGCTTAATTCACCCCTCCACTTT. Amino acid sequence: CASSLSRGLNSPLHF.

The chain is built from TRBV30 and TRBJ1-1; perhaps TRBD1 as D (6 bases). V lost 5 bases to trimming and J lost 10 bases, with 14 bases between them. This CDR3 spans 11 amino acids. CDR1 is GTSNPN, CDR2 SVGIG, per germline (reference sequence). CDR3 sequence: CAWARGHRAFF. The CDR3 DNA follows: TGTGCCTGGGCCAGGGGACACCGAGCTTTCTTT.